The T cell receptor beta chain under discussion was sequenced for a study of beta chain features in type 1 diabetes. Study results and caveats: Patients with Type 1 diabetes showed moderately but significantly shorter TCRB CDR3s in all four CD4+ subsets.

With regard to this clone: What it binds is unknown.

Investigators reverse transcribed all isolated RNA, so they sequenced expressed TCRB transcripts. Data came from immunoSEQ multiplex PCR; TCRdb stores just in-frame clones and leaves some out. The data contain approximately 170,000 clones, roughly 65% of them seen just once; the ten biggest clones take up about 0.089%. Sorted populations were all over 98% pure. The CDR3 is made up of 9 amino acids. Looked up from germline, CDR1 is DFQATT and CDR2 is SNEGSKA (reference sequence). Trimming stripped 7 bases from V and 9 bases from J, with 7 bases between. What was sequenced was naive CD4+ T cells from blood. This receptor was taken from a man under 40 with type 1 diabetes. The genes are TRBV20-1 and TRBJ1-5; D not certain. This CDR3 is CSVGWPQHF. DNA for the CDR3: TGCAGTGTTGGTTGGCCCCAGCATTTT.